This T cell receptor beta chain was retrieved from a study of blood T cell repertoires in COVID-19. Study-wide context: The analysed material was cDNA or gDNA that came from T cells, B-cell-depleted T cells, or PBMCs.

Profiling relied on immunoSEQ multiplex PCR, and the TCRdb table lists in-frame clones only, not all of them. The top ten hold around 4% of the sample, which has 300,000 or so clones, around 85% seen once. Germline CDR1 is LNHDA and CDR2 is SQIVND (reference sequence). The CDR3 totals 14 residues. Trimming shortened V by 4 bases and J by 2 bases, and 11 bases separated the two germline ends. To note about this clone: This sample includes further DNA sequences coding for the same CDR3.

Sequenced input: PBMCs or T cells enriched from blood (not recorded which). This TCR came from a middle-aged woman with acute COVID-19. V gene TRBV19 combines with J gene TRBJ1-2; D may be TRBD1 (6 bases). The CDR3 reads CASSTRQGNYGYTF. The CDR3 nucleotides read TGTGCCAGTAGTACGCGTCAGGGGAACTATGGCTACACCTTC.